The 23 T cell receptor beta chains below were found in one sample sequenced in a study of blood T cell repertoires in COVID-19. Using immunoSEQ multiplex PCR, the repertoire was profiled, and TCRdb retains in-frame clones only, with some absent. The sample shows approximately 450,000 clones, about 89% of them seen only once. Sequenced: peripheral blood. Source of these receptors: a woman aged 25 to 45 with acute or convalescent COVID-19.

This sequence joins TRBV10-2 and TRBJ2-7, with no clear D. This CDR3 has 13 amino acids. V shed 8 bases and J shed 5 bases, with 16 bases lying between them. CDR1 and CDR2 from the germline V gene are WSHSY and SAAADI. CDR3 DNA: TGCGCCAGCGAAGACTGGCAAAATGACGAGCAGTACTTC. Its protein product is CASEDWQNDEQYF.

This clone appeared a single time. This chain connects TRBV6-2 or TRBV6-3 to TRBJ2-3; 10 positions match TRBD2. The CDR3 extends over 15 amino acids. Per germline, CDR1 MNHEY and CDR2 SVGEGT. J was trimmed by 2 bases and V by 5 bases; bases with no gene match: 4. CDR3 in DNA: TGTGCCAGCAGTGGGACTAGCGCTTTCACAGATACGCAGTATTTT. Its protein product is CASSGTSAFTDTQYF.

V is TRBV11-2 and J is TRBJ2-2, with TRBD2 identical over 9 bases. CDR1 and CDR2 (germline): SGHAT, FQNNGV. J lost 9 bases, V lost 4 bases, and 12 bases had no gene match. The CDR3 totals 16 residues. CDR3 sequence: CASSSLVASGARELFF. Here the CDR3 DNA reads TGTGCCAGCAGCTCCCTGGTGGCTAGCGGGGCCAGGGAGCTGTTTTTT.

The V gene is TRBV24-1, the J gene TRBJ1-2; 9 nucleotides line up with TRBD1. V shed 4 bases, J shed 5 bases, and the junction held 4 bases outside the gene matches. In germline, CDR1 is KGHDR, CDR2 SFDVKD. This CDR3 contains 14 residues. The CDR3 loop reads CATSDPGQGYGYTF. The DNA for the CDR3 is TGTGCCACCAGTGACCCTGGACAGGGGTATGGCTACACCTTC.

This chain connects TRBV4-1 to TRBJ1-3; D ambiguous. Looked up from germline, CDR1 is MGHRA and CDR2 is YSYEKL. There are 18 residues in the CDR3. V lost 0 bases and J lost 3, with 18 bases in between. The CDR3 nucleotides are TGCGCCAGCAGCCAAGATATGAGGGATCCCGGGCGTGGAAACACCATATATTTT. Its translation is CASSQDMRDPGRGNTIYF.

CDR3 amino acids: CASSVEGLWPQHF. The CDR3 DNA follows: TGTGCCAGCAGCGTAGAGGGGTTATGGCCCCAGCATTTT. J is TRBJ1-5 and V is TRBV9; D may be TRBD1 (5 bases). The ends were cut back, 0 bases at V and 9 bases at J, with 10 bases in the middle. The CDR3 runs 13 residues. Germline loops: CDR1 SGDLS, CDR2 YYNGEE.

The chain is built from TRBV6-1 and TRBJ1-2; TRBD1 is a possible D gene (6 bases). CDR3 length: 15 residues. Germline V lookup: CDR1 MNHNS, CDR2 SASEGT. V was pared by 2 bases and J by 4 bases, with 14 bases between. As DNA, the CDR3 is TGTGCCAGCAGTGAAACTGGACAGTCATTCTATGGCTACACCTTC. Its protein product is CASSETGQSFYGYTF.

The chain couples TRBV28 to TRBJ2-1, with 7 bases aligning to TRBD1. The CDR3 consists of 12 residues. CDR1 and CDR2 from the germline V gene are MDHEN and SYDVKM. Losses at the gene ends were 8 bases for V and 6 bases for J; bases not matched to a gene: 4. CDR3 bases: TGTGCCAGCCAGCAGGGGGTCAATGAGCAGTTCTTC. Translation: CASQQGVNEQFF.

The chain has TRBV12-3 or TRBV12-4 and TRBJ1-1, with D hard to call. V shed 2 bases and J shed 6 bases, with 10 bases lying between them. This CDR3 spans 13 amino acids. CDR3 in DNA: TGTGCCAGCAGTTTACGTGGAGGTTCTGAAGCTTTCTTT. It yields the protein CASSLRGGSEAFF.

V and J are TRBV12-5 and TRBJ2-7, with 8 bases lining up with TRBD1. The germline gives CDR1 LGHNT, CDR2 FRNRAP. This CDR3 spans 15 amino acids. The V segment lost 1 base and the J segment 6 bases; nucleotides outside the gene matches: 8. The CDR3 sequence: CASGLARDRPLEQYF. CDR3 nucleotides: TGTGCTAGTGGTTTGGCCCGGGACAGGCCCCTCGAGCAGTACTTC.

This clone has a single count. J is TRBJ2-3 and V is TRBV5-1; 14 nucleotides align to TRBD2. The V and J ends lost 4 bases and 5 bases, in that order; junction bases with no gene match: 6. The CDR3 is 16 amino acids. Germline-derived CDR1 and CDR2 are SGHRS and YFSETQ. As DNA, the CDR3 is TGCGCCAGCAGCCTGCAGACTAGCGGGGGGGGAGATACGCAGTATTTT. This gives the protein CASSLQTSGGGDTQYF.

CDR3 DNA sequence: TGTGCCAGCAGTTTGGCAGGGGCGTCTGGAAACACCATATATTTT. This encodes CASSLAGASGNTIYF. This rearrangement joins TRBV28 to TRBJ1-3, with a possible D match to TRBD1 (6 bases). The CDR3 loop spans 15 amino acids. Trimming shortened V by 3 bases and J by 1 base, and 10 bases separated the two germline ends. Looked up from germline, CDR1 is MDHEN and CDR2 is SYDVKM.

This clone appeared a few times. V gene TRBV6-5 combines with J gene TRBJ2-7; unclear D gene. CDR1 is MNHEY, CDR2 SVGAGI, per germline. The germline V and J ends were trimmed by 5 bases and 2 bases, with 13 bases remaining between them. The CDR3 has 14 amino acids. The CDR3 bases are TGTGCCAGCAGTCACCCCAGAGGTCCCTACGAGCAGTACTTC. It translates to CASSHPRGPYEQYF.

The count of this clone is one. The chain links TRBV6-5 to TRBJ2-1; D is ambiguous. Looked up from germline, CDR1 is MNHEY and CDR2 is SVGAGI. The ends were cut back, 4 bases at V and 1 base at J, with 11 bases in the middle. The CDR3 runs 15 residues. The CDR3 loop is CASSSTILSYNEQFF. The CDR3 DNA sequence: TGTGCCAGCAGTTCAACAATCTTATCCTACAATGAGCAGTTCTTC.

The chain couples TRBV18 to TRBJ2-5; D might be TRBD1 (6 bases). The CDR3 runs 18 residues. V was shortened by 4 bases and J by 3 bases, with 24 bases between the two germline ends. The germline V gene encodes CDR1 KGHSH and CDR2 LQKENI. This CDR3 reads CASSHKGSRTEQKETQYF. The CDR3 DNA sequence: TGTGCCAGCTCACATAAAGGGTCTAGGACAGAACAAAAAGAGACCCAGTACTTC.

V usage is TRBV30 and J usage is TRBJ1-6; TRBD1 aligns across 9 bases. Germline lookup yields CDR1 GTSNPN and CDR2 SVGIG (reference sequence). Germline trimming cut 4 bases from V and 9 bases from J; bases unmatched to any gene: 13. The CDR3 sequence is 16 residues long. The CDR3 DNA follows: TGTGCCTGGATAAGGGGACAGGGTCTGTTCGGTTCACCCCTCCACTTT. Protein sequence: CAWIRGQGLFGSPLHF.

Note on this clone: The junction shows a germline mismatch at one end, possibly a read error. The sample has other DNA sequences that encode this CDR3 too. The chain carries TRBV3-1 (or the pseudogene TRBV3-2) and TRBJ2-7; no definite D call. The CDR3 consists of 14 residues. Germline loops: CDR1 LGHDT, CDR2 YNNKEL (reference sequence). In DNA, the CDR3 is TGTGCTAGCAGCCAAGATTGGAGCTCCTACGAGCAGTACTTC. It translates to CASSQDWSSYEQYF.

The rearrangement links TRBV27 to TRBJ1-1, with D unresolved. The CDR3 totals 14 residues. The germline CDR1 and CDR2 sequences are MNHEY and SMNVEV (reference sequence). Between the trimmed V and J ends, which lost 7 bases and 4 bases, there was a span of 16 bases. Here the CDR3 reads CASTLDLGVTEAFF. The CDR3 nucleotides read TGTGCCAGCACTCTGGACTTAGGTGTCACTGAAGCTTTCTTT.

This sequence joins TRBV9 and TRBJ1-1; tentatively, D is TRBD1 (5 bases). Germline-derived CDR1 and CDR2 are SGDLS and YYNGEE. Trimming took 3 bases from V and 1 from J, leaving 7 bases between them. The CDR3 contains 13 residues. The CDR3 DNA follows: TGTGCCAGCAGCGGTGGACAGAACACTGAAGCTTTCTTT. Its protein is CASSGGQNTEAFF.

This clone was observed many times. The V gene is TRBV14, the J gene TRBJ1-6, with 7 positions matching TRBD1. Germline V gene lookup returns CDR1 SGHDN and CDR2 FVKESK. This CDR3 is built from 15 residues. V gave up 0 bases and J gave up 9 bases; unmatched junction bases: 5. CDR3 nucleotide sequence: TGTGCCAGCAGCCAAGATAGGACAGGCGGTTCACCCCTCCACTTT. This translates into CASSQDRTGGSPLHF. The variable domain in full, with the rest retrieved from reference TRBV14 and TRBJ1-6, is EAGVTQFPSHSVIEKGQTVTLRCDPISGHDNLYWYRRVMGKEIKFLLHFVKESKQDESGMPNNRFLAERTGGTYSTLKVQPAELEDSGVYFCASSQDRTGGSPLHFGNGTRLTVT.

Only a few counts were recorded for this clone. This sequence joins TRBV10-3 and TRBJ2-1, with 11 bases identical to TRBD2. V trimming: 5 bases; J trimming: 1 base; junction bases outside the gene matches: 7. This CDR3 spans 17 amino acids. Germline values: CDR1 ENHRY, CDR2 SYGVKD. The CDR3 nucleotides are TGTGCCATCAGTAAAACTAGCGGGGGCCAATCCTACAATGAGCAGTTCTTC. Its translation: CAISKTSGGQSYNEQFF.

The rearrangement links TRBV19 to TRBJ2-7; 9 bases are shared with TRBD2. The CDR3 extends over 15 amino acids. The germline gives CDR1 LNHDA, CDR2 SQIVND (reference sequence). Trimming at V came to 6 bases and at J to 0 bases, leaving 6 bases not matched to a gene. The DNA for the CDR3 is TGTGCCAGTAGCAAGACTAGCGGAAGCTCCTACGAGCAGTACTTC. Amino acids: CASSKTSGSSYEQYF.

This chain connects TRBV5-1 to TRBJ1-2; D is possibly TRBD1 (6 bases). The CDR3 is made up of 13 amino acids. The germline V and J ends were trimmed by 7 bases and 6 bases, with 16 bases remaining between them. Germline V CDR1 and CDR2: SGHRS, YFSETQ. CDR3 sequence reads: CASSFRGENGYTF. For the CDR3, the DNA is TGCGCCAGCTCCTTCAGGGGAGAGAATGGCTACACCTTC.